This T cell receptor beta chain was retrieved from a study of T cells in Graves' hyperthyroidism and ophthalmopathy. Unmatched junction bases numbered 12, after V lost 6 bases and J lost 6 bases. The CDR3 totals 16 residues. Germline CDR1 is KGHDR and CDR2 is SFDVKD. Researchers took RNA transcripts and amplified the TCR beta CDR3 regions from them. With the HTBI primer set, the TCR CDR3 went through a first round of RT-PCR. TCRdb fed the multiplex PCR reads into MiXCR, producing one record per CDR3 protein. This sample has 350,000 or so distinct CDR3 sequences, with approximately 18% found just once.

Sequences were obtained from blood. The genes are TRBV24-1 and TRBJ2-2, with 7 bases fitting TRBD1. The TCR sequence derives from a woman aged 40-49 years with Graves' ophthalmopathy. This CDR3 reads CATSRTGSTYAGELFF. In DNA form, the CDR3 reads TGTGCCACCAGTAGGACAGGTTCTACGTACGCCGGGGAGCTGTTTTTT.